The 3 T cell receptor beta chains below all came from one sample that was sequenced in a study of control samples from healthy donors and cancer patients. Using immunoSEQ multiplex PCR, the repertoire was profiled, and TCRdb retains in-frame clones only, with some absent. Here the sample spans 150,000 or so clones, approximately 93% being singletons. The sequenced sample was blood. Every receptor here comes from a middle-aged man in good health.

The chain recombines TRBV18 with TRBJ1-2; TRBD1 matches 7 bases. This CDR3 spans 14 amino acids. V lost 8 bases to trimming and J lost 4 bases; unmatched junction nucleotides: 10. Germline loops: CDR1 KGHSH, CDR2 LQKENI. CDR3 DNA: TGTGCCAGCGAACTTTTACAGGGGATCTATGGCTACACCTTC. Translated, it gives CASELLQGIYGYTF.

This chain uses TRBV5-5 with TRBJ2-7; possibly TRBD1 for D (5 bases). The CDR3 consists of 13 residues. The germline V gene encodes CDR1 SGHKS and CDR2 YYEKEE (reference sequence). V shed 4 bases and J shed 0 bases, with 8 bases lying between them. The CDR3 sequence: CASSPDNSYEQYF. The CDR3, as DNA: TGTGCCAGCAGCCCGGACAACTCCTACGAGCAGTACTTC.

This clone was picked up one time. The V and J genes are TRBV5-1 and TRBJ2-5; either TRBD1 or TRBD2 may fit D (5 bases each). From germline, CDR1 is SGHRS and CDR2 YFSETQ. CDR3 length equals 14 residues. Trimming removed 5 bases from V and 4 bases from J, with 15 bases in between. This CDR3 reads CASSSSGRVETQYF. As DNA, the CDR3 is TGCGCCAGCAGTTCCTCGGGGCGCGTAGAGACCCAGTACTTC.